These 7 T cell receptor beta chains were all obtained from the same sample, sequenced in a study of blood T cells in healthy people across ages. A J-beta primer mix and a sample-barcoded 5' primer were used in a second PCR of about 7 to 12 cycles. A single record per CDR3 protein comes from TCRdb applying MiXCR to the 5' RACE reads. The sample shows about 780,000 distinct CDR3 sequences, roughly 25% of them seen only once. The same sample was also studied in work on T cells of mothers and their children.

The sample comprised blood. The receptors were sampled from a boy between 10 and 17 years old in good health.

The CDR3 region is CASSEEAGAHGYTF. In DNA, the CDR3 is TGTGCCAGCAGTGAGGAAGCGGGGGCTCATGGCTACACCTTC. The V call is TRBV2, the J call TRBJ1-2; D possibly corresponds to TRBD1 (6 bases). CDR1 SNHLY and CDR2 FYNNEI come from the germline V gene. The CDR3 contains 14 residues. The germline V and J ends were trimmed by 3 bases and 6 bases, with 14 bases remaining between them. The entire variable domain, with the rest obtained from reference TRBV2 and TRBJ1-2, is as follows: EPEVTQTPSHQVTQMGQEVILRCVPISNHLYFYWYRQILGQKVEFLVSFYNNEISEKSEIFDDQFSVERPDGSNFTLKIRSTKLEDSAMYFCASSEEAGAHGYTFGSGTRLTVV.

The chain combines TRBV6-2 or TRBV6-3 with TRBJ2-7, with 10 bases fitting TRBD2. Trimming removed 6 bases from V and 0 bases from J; junction bases left unmatched: 8. Germline loops: CDR1 MNHEY, CDR2 SVGEGT. The length of the CDR3 is 16 residues. For the CDR3, the DNA is TGTGCCAGCAGCCGAACTAGCGGGGCCCTCTCCTACGAGCAGTACTTC. Translated, it gives CASSRTSGALSYEQYF.

The chain links TRBV12-3 or TRBV12-4 to TRBJ2-5, with TRBD1 identical over 8 bases. The V and J ends lost 4 bases and 5 bases, in that order; junction bases with no gene match: 9. This CDR3 has 15 residues. Here the CDR3 reads CASSSLDRAGETQYF. The CDR3, as DNA: TGTGCCAGCAGTTCGCTGGACAGGGCCGGGGAGACCCAGTACTTC.

The CDR3 here is CSARRATGGYGYTF. The DNA for the CDR3 is TGCAGTGCTAGACGCGCCACAGGGGGATATGGCTACACCTTC. The chain couples TRBV20-1 to TRBJ1-2, with TRBD1 matching over 8 bases. The germline V gene has CDR1 DFQATT and CDR2 SNEGSKA (reference sequence). V shed 2 bases, J shed 5 bases, and the junction held 7 bases outside the gene matches. The CDR3 runs 14 residues.

A remark on this clonotype: One end of the junction does not line up with germline, which may come from a read error. The chain recombines TRBV27 with TRBJ2-1; D unresolved. The CDR3 sequence is 14 residues long. Germline assignment: CDR1 MNHEY and CDR2 SMNVEV (reference sequence). The CDR3 DNA reads as TGTGCCAGCAGTTTGCTGGCTGGGAACAATGAACAGTTCTTC. Its translation: CASSLLAGNNEQFF.

The V and J genes are TRBV18 and TRBJ2-5; 9 bases map to TRBD1. The J call is in doubt because the DNA end fits TRBJ2-7 better. The CDR3 is 15 amino acids. Germline V gene sequence: CDR1 KGHSH, CDR2 LQKENI. CDR3 in DNA: TGTGCCAGCTCCTCTCGGGGACAGGGTCCCTACGAGCAGTACTTC. Translating it yields CASSSRGQGPYEQYF.

V and J are TRBV29-1 and TRBJ2-5; weak D call: TRBD1 (5 bases). The CDR3 totals 13 residues. Trimming removed 1 base at V and 5 bases at J, with 11 bases between. Germline loops: CDR1 SQVTM, CDR2 ANQGSEA. In DNA, the CDR3 is TGCAGCGTTGAAGCGTCAGGGTTTGAGACCCAGTACTTC. It yields the protein CSVEASGFETQYF. Based on the CDR3 plus reference TRBV29-1 and TRBJ2-5, the full variable domain is SAVISQKPSRDICQRGTSLTIQCQVDSQVTMMFWYRQQPGQSLTLIATANQGSEATYESGFVIDKFPISRPNLTFSTLTVSNMSPEDSSIYLCSVEASGFETQYFGPGTRLLVL.